One and the same sample provided the 26 T cell receptor beta chains below, sequenced in a study of blood T cell repertoires in COVID-19. This table comes from immunoSEQ multiplex PCR, and its TCRdb copy is limited to in-frame clones, with some not included. The sample records tens of thousands of clones, approximately 90% being singletons. Sequenced sample: peripheral blood. These receptors were obtained from a man in his fifties or sixties with acute or convalescent COVID-19.

This clone was seen only a few times. The chain has TRBV7-2 and TRBJ2-7, with 8 bases lining up with TRBD1. CDR3 size: 15 residues. Germline V gene lookup returns CDR1 SGHTA and CDR2 FQGNSA. V shed 5 bases, J shed 2 bases, and the junction held 8 bases outside the gene matches. The chain's CDR3 is CASSPYWTGTYEQYF. For the CDR3, the DNA is TGTGCCAGCAGCCCCTATTGGACAGGGACCTACGAGCAGTACTTC.

The chain uses TRBV5-1 and TRBJ2-7, with D perhaps TRBD1 (5 bases). Germline V gene data show CDR1 as SGHRS and CDR2 as YFSETQ. The CDR3 consists of 15 residues. V lost 4 bases and J 2 bases, leaving 16 bases between the germline ends. CDR3 in amino acids: CASSPNTGGTYEQYF. CDR3 nucleotide sequence: TGCGCCAGCAGCCCAAATACAGGCGGCACCTACGAGCAGTACTTC.

The chain links TRBV13 to TRBJ2-3; 13 bases map to TRBD2. The V and J ends lost 6 bases and 1 base, in that order; junction bases with no gene match: 7. Germline V gene sequence: CDR1 PRHDT, CDR2 FYEKMQ (reference sequence). The CDR3 runs 17 residues. The CDR3: CASRFSTSGGGTDTQYF. CDR3 in DNA: TGTGCCAGCAGATTCTCAACTAGCGGGGGGGGCACAGATACGCAGTATTTT.

V is TRBV2 and J is TRBJ1-2; no reliable D call. The V end lost 4 bases, the J end lost 8 bases, and 8 bases lay between the germline ends. CDR1 and CDR2 from the germline V gene are SNHLY and FYNNEI. The CDR3 is 11 amino acids. The CDR3 sequence is CASSAGGGYTF. The CDR3 nucleotides read TGTGCCAGCAGTGCAGGAGGCGGCTACACCTTC.

The chain employs TRBV25-1 and TRBJ2-7, with 7 bases identical to TRBD2. J was trimmed by 6 bases and V by 3 bases; bases with no gene match: 8. Germline values: CDR1 MGHDK, CDR2 SYGVNS. This CDR3 spans 14 amino acids. CDR3 in DNA: TGTGCCAGCAGTGAGGGACGGGGGGTTACCGAGCAGTACTTC. Its translation is CASSEGRGVTEQYF.

The V and J genes are TRBV7-9 and TRBJ2-7; D is unresolved. This CDR3 region has 13 residues. Germline V gene lookup returns CDR1 SEHNR and CDR2 FQNEAQ (reference sequence). The V and J ends lost 2 bases and 1 base respectively, with 6 bases between them. The CDR3 is CASSLPPSYEQYF. The CDR3 coding sequence is TGTGCCAGCAGCTTACCTCCTTCCTACGAGCAGTACTTC.

This chain connects TRBV28 to TRBJ2-1, with TRBD1 identical over 9 bases. Looked up from germline, CDR1 is MDHEN and CDR2 is SYDVKM. V lost 4 bases and J lost 7; bases outside the gene matches: 8. This CDR3 has 15 amino acids. CDR3 sequence (DNA): TGTGCCAGCAGTTCGTTGGGACAGGGAAGGAATGAGCAGTTCTTC. It encodes CASSSLGQGRNEQFF.

The chain employs TRBV18 and TRBJ2-3; D call uncertain. The CDR3 loop spans 12 amino acids. V lost 5 bases and J lost 4, with 7 bases in between. Germline loops: CDR1 KGHSH, CDR2 LQKENI. This chain's CDR3 is CASSLNSDTQYF. Written as DNA, the CDR3 is TGTGCCAGCTCATTGAACTCAGATACGCAGTATTTT.

The chain links TRBV18 to TRBJ2-7, with TRBD2 matching over 10 bases. The junction had 7 bases not matched to a gene; V was cut back by 2 bases and J by 6 bases. The length of the CDR3 is 15 residues. Germline CDR1 is KGHSH and CDR2 is LQKENI. CDR3 residues: CASSPVSSGGGEQYF. The CDR3 DNA follows: TGTGCCAGCTCACCAGTGTCTAGCGGGGGCGGCGAGCAGTACTTC. Drawing the rest from reference TRBV18 and TRBJ2-7, the complete variable domain is NAGVMQNPRHLVRRRGQEARLRCSPMKGHSHVYWYRQLPEEGLKFMVYLQKENIIDESGMPKERFSAEFPKEGPSILRIQQVVRGDSAAYFCASSPVSSGGGEQYFGPGTRLTVT.

The CDR3 coding sequence is TGTGCCAGCAGCCTCTCTACAGGGACACCCCTCCACTTT. Its translation is CASSLSTGTPLHF. The chain uses TRBV7-9 and TRBJ1-6, with D maybe TRBD1 (6 bases). CDR3 length: 13 residues. Germline values: CDR1 SEHNR, CDR2 FQNEAQ (reference sequence). V lost 5 bases and J lost 11, with 13 bases in between.

The J gene is TRBJ2-3, the V gene TRBV6-6; D call uncertain. CDR3 length equals 14 residues. CDR1 and CDR2 from the germline V gene are MNHNY and SVGAGI (reference sequence). Trimming removed 7 bases from V and 1 base from J, with 12 bases in between. CDR3 in amino acids: CASTSRVGTDTQYF. DNA for the CDR3: TGTGCCAGCACTTCCCGCGTGGGCACAGATACGCAGTATTTT.

This clone was seen a single time. The V and J genes are TRBV5-1 and TRBJ1-2, with TRBD1 matching over 7 bases. The V gene end was trimmed by 4 bases and the J gene end by 1 base; junction bases not matched to a gene: 1. CDR3 size: 13 residues. The V gene's germline CDR1 is SGHRS and CDR2 YFSETQ. CDR3 amino acids: CASSRDSNYGYTF. The CDR3 nucleotides read TGCGCCAGCAGCCGGGACAGTAACTATGGCTACACCTTC.

The rearrangement links TRBV11-2 to TRBJ2-7; tentative D call: TRBD2 (5 bases). Between the trimmed V and J ends, which lost 1 base and 6 bases, there was a span of 10 bases. Germline V gives CDR1 SGHAT, CDR2 FQNNGV. The CDR3 runs to 13 residues. In nucleotides, the CDR3 is TGTGCCAGCAGCTTAGCGGGGTTAGTCGAGCAGTACTTC. The encoded protein is CASSLAGLVEQYF. The full variable domain, completed using reference TRBV11-2 and TRBJ2-7, is EAGVAQSPRYKIIEKRQSVAFWCNPISGHATLYWYQQILGQGPKLLIQFQNNGVVDDSQLPKDRFSAERLKGVDSTLKIQPAKLEDSAVYLCASSLAGLVEQYFGPGTRLTVT.

The rearrangement links TRBV7-9 to TRBJ2-7; TRBD2 matches at 9 bases. Per the germline V gene, CDR1 is SEHNR and CDR2 is FQNEAQ (reference sequence). Germline trimming cut 1 base from V and 7 bases from J; bases unmatched to any gene: 11. The CDR3 length is 16 residues. In DNA, the CDR3 is TGTGCCAGCAGCTTAGAGGCAATAGCGGGGGTCGGGGAGCAGTACTTC. It encodes CASSLEAIAGVGEQYF. Full variable domain (missing parts from reference TRBV7-9 and TRBJ2-7): DTGVSQNPRHKITKRGQNVTFRCDPISEHNRLYWYRQTLGQGPEFLTYFQNEAQLEKSRLLSDRFSAERPKGSFSTLEIQRTEQGDSAMYLCASSLEAIAGVGEQYFGPGTRLTVT.

J is TRBJ2-7 and V is TRBV11-1, with D possibly being TRBD2 (5 bases). The V gene's germline CDR1 is SGHAT and CDR2 FQDESV (reference sequence). This CDR3 is built from 16 residues. The germline V and J ends were trimmed by 4 bases and 3 bases, with 19 bases remaining between them. CDR3 sequence reads: CASSSRTSRGYYEQYF. CDR3 nucleotide sequence: TGTGCCAGCAGCTCCCGGACTTCAAGAGGCTACTACGAGCAGTACTTC.

The V and J genes are TRBV5-5 and TRBJ1-6; D gene unclear. This CDR3 is built from 16 residues. The ends were cut back, 1 base at V and 8 bases at J, with 16 bases in the middle. CDR1 SGHKS and CDR2 YYEKEE come from the germline V gene (reference sequence). The CDR3 sequence: CASSLQLAQPHSPLHF. In nucleotides, the CDR3 is TGTGCCAGCAGCTTGCAATTGGCACAGCCTCATTCACCCCTCCACTTT.

V is TRBV5-6 and J is TRBJ1-1; possible D gene TRBD1, 6 bases. Germline assignment: CDR1 SGHDT and CDR2 YYEEEE. V lost 6 bases and J lost 5, with 14 bases in between. There are 13 residues in the CDR3. CDR3 DNA: TGTGCCAGCACCAAAGCAGGGGATACTGAAGCTTTCTTT. It is translated as CASTKAGDTEAFF.

This clone came up a few times. The rearrangement uses TRBV10-3 and TRBJ1-2; no clear D. V lost 2 bases and J 0 bases, leaving 7 bases between the germline ends. Germline values: CDR1 ENHRY, CDR2 SYGVKD. The CDR3 has 14 residues. As DNA, the CDR3 is TGTGCCATCAGTGAGGTTTTAGCTAACTATGGCTACACCTTC. Its translation: CAISEVLANYGYTF.

The chain employs TRBV5-8 and TRBJ2-3; D remains ambiguous. V shed 4 bases and J shed 6 bases, with 21 bases lying between them. The CDR3 runs to 16 residues. The V gene's germline CDR1 is SGHTS and CDR2 YDEGEE. The CDR3 here is CASSLQLLPSLDTQYF. The CDR3 region has the DNA TGTGCCAGCAGCCTCCAACTCCTCCCTTCCTTGGATACGCAGTATTTT.

The chain joins TRBV7-2 to TRBJ2-7, with D perhaps matching TRBD1 (6 bases). Germline lookup yields CDR1 SGHTA and CDR2 FQGNSA. This CDR3 spans 14 amino acids. V was pared by 5 bases and J by 10 bases, with 21 bases between. The CDR3 loop is CASSPYGVVGAQYF. Written as DNA, the CDR3 is TGTGCCAGCAGCCCCTACGGAGTCGTGGGGGCCCAGTACTTC.

The chain employs TRBV19 and TRBJ2-7; TRBD2 matches at 9 bases. Trimming at V came to 5 bases and at J to 2 bases, leaving 4 bases not matched to a gene. Germline CDR1 is LNHDA and CDR2 is SQIVND (reference sequence). This CDR3 contains 14 residues. In DNA, the CDR3 is TGTGCCAGTAGTCTTAGCGGGGGAACCTACGAGCAGTACTTC. Its translation: CASSLSGGTYEQYF. The variable domain in full, with the rest retrieved from reference TRBV19 and TRBJ2-7, is DGGITQSPKYLFRKEGQNVTLSCEQNLNHDAMYWYRQDPGQGLRLIYYSQIVNDFQKGDIAEGYSVSREKKESFPLTVTSAQKNPTAFYLCASSLSGGTYEQYFGPGTRLTVT.

J is TRBJ2-1 and V is TRBV5-8; 12 positions match TRBD2. The CDR3 is 16 residues long. V lost 3 bases, J lost 2 bases, and 3 bases stayed unmatched. Germline V gene data show CDR1 as SGHTS and CDR2 as YDEGEE. The CDR3 DNA follows: TGTGCCAGCAGCTCGGGACTAGCGGGCCCCTACAATGAGCAGTTCTTC. Encoded protein: CASSSGLAGPYNEQFF.

This sequence joins TRBV10-3 and TRBJ1-2; a weak D match, TRBD1 (6 bases). This CDR3 is built from 14 residues. V lost 10 bases, J lost 0 bases, and 15 bases lay in between. Germline CDR1 and CDR2: ENHRY and SYGVKD. This CDR3 is CATLPGVPNYGYTF. The CDR3 nucleotides are TGTGCCACCCTACCAGGGGTTCCTAACTATGGCTACACCTTC.

Note on this clone: Different DNA sequences within this sample yield the same CDR3. V usage is TRBV28 and J usage is TRBJ1-4; 9 bases map to TRBD1. The ends lost 3 bases at V and 8 bases at J; junction bases unmatched: 4. Germline V CDR1 and CDR2: MDHEN, SYDVKM. The length of the CDR3 is 14 residues. The CDR3 DNA follows: TGTGCCAGCAGTTTGGACAGGGGCAGAGAAAAACTGTTTTTT. Encoded protein: CASSLDRGREKLFF. Combining the CDR3 with reference TRBV28 and TRBJ1-4 gives the whole variable domain DVKVTQSSRYLVKRTGEKVFLECVQDMDHENMFWYRQDPGLGLRLIYFSYDVKMKEKGDIPEGYSVSREKKERFSLILESASTNQTSMYLCASSLDRGREKLFFGSGTQLSVL.

The chain combines TRBV10-3 with TRBJ1-1; perhaps TRBD1 as D (5 bases). The germline V gene has CDR1 ENHRY and CDR2 SYGVKD. The V and J ends lost 8 bases and 0 bases respectively, with 10 bases between them. This CDR3 has 13 residues. CDR3 sequence: CAIGTPVNTEAFF. The CDR3 bases are TGTGCCATCGGGACTCCAGTGAACACTGAAGCTTTCTTT.

A single count supports this clone. Other DNA variants within this sample encode the same CDR3. J is TRBJ1-2 and V is TRBV6-5, with TRBD1 matching over 9 bases. The CDR3 extends over 14 amino acids. Germline-derived CDR1 and CDR2 are MNHEY and SVGAGI. With 2 bases clipped from V and 7 bases from J, the junction kept 5 bases outside the gene matches. CDR3 protein: CASSYTGQGSGYTF. The CDR3 bases are TGTGCCAGCAGTTACACGGGACAGGGCAGTGGCTACACCTTC.